These 16 T cell receptor beta chains were sequenced from one sample in a study of OX40 agonist ivuxolimab in advanced cancers. Produced via immunoSEQ multiplex PCR; TCRdb's table is partial and in-frame only. Of roughly 81,000 clones listed, more than 75% are singletons. The source material was CD4+ or CD8+ T cells sorted from blood, sampled in a trial of the OX40 agonist ivuxolimab. The receptors originated from an adult with an advanced solid tumor such as melanoma, head and neck, liver or kidney cancer.

This sequence joins TRBV11-2 and TRBJ2-3; 9 bases are shared with TRBD2. V lost 3 bases to trimming and J lost 2 bases; unmatched junction nucleotides: 6. The CDR3 spans 16 residues. The germline gives CDR1 SGHAT, CDR2 FQNNGV. CDR3 loop: CASSLRAGGITDTQYF. The CDR3 coding sequence is TGTGCCAGCAGCTTGCGGGCGGGGGGGATCACAGATACGCAGTATTTT.

CDR3 protein: CASSEANTIYSPLHF. The CDR3 DNA sequence: TGTGCCAGCAGTGAGGCTAACACCATATATTCACCCCTCCACTTT. This chain uses TRBV2 with TRBJ1-6; D gene uncertain. Deletions cut 3 bases from V and 8 bases from J, with 14 bases between. The CDR3 runs to 15 residues. Germline CDR1 reads SNHLY; CDR2 reads FYNNEI.

This clone was seen just once. The V gene is TRBV18, the J gene TRBJ2-6; the match to TRBD1 covers 7 bases. The CDR3 length is 16 residues. V trimming: 3 bases; J trimming: 2 bases; junction bases outside the gene matches: 4. CDR1 is KGHSH and CDR2 is LQKENI in the germline V gene. CDR3 sequence reads: CASSPLTGTGANVLTF. DNA for the CDR3: TGTGCCAGCTCACCTTTGACAGGGACTGGGGCCAACGTCCTGACTTTC.

The chain couples TRBV5-1 to TRBJ1-3; no firm D call. The V and J ends lost 2 bases and 0 bases respectively, with 6 bases between them. This CDR3 spans 14 amino acids. In germline, CDR1 is SGHRS, CDR2 YFSETQ. The CDR3 DNA is TGCGCCAGCAGCTTCGAGAGCTCTGGAAACACCATATATTTT. It yields the protein CASSFESSGNTIYF.

In its sample, this clone was seen once. The rearrangement uses TRBV5-1 and TRBJ2-5; weak D call: TRBD2 (5 bases). Germline CDR1 reads SGHRS; CDR2 reads YFSETQ. This CDR3 has 15 amino acids. V was pared by 4 bases and J by 1 base, with 14 bases between. The DNA of the CDR3 is TGCGCCAGCAGCCTTATACCGGGAACCCAAGAGACCCAGTACTTC. It encodes CASSLIPGTQETQYF.

The gene calls are TRBV2 and TRBJ1-1; maybe TRBD1 (5 bases). Trimming cost V 7 bases and J 4 bases, with 7 bases left between them. CDR1 and CDR2 (germline): SNHLY, FYNNEI. This CDR3 is built from 11 residues. The CDR3 sequence: CASNQGTEAFF. In DNA, the CDR3 is TGTGCCAGCAATCAGGGCACTGAAGCTTTCTTT.

The V gene is TRBV5-1, the J gene TRBJ2-3; D possibly uses TRBD1 or TRBD2 (5 bases each). Germline values: CDR1 SGHRS, CDR2 YFSETQ. V was shortened by 2 bases and J by 7 bases, with 17 bases between the two germline ends. The CDR3 loop spans 15 amino acids. CDR3 residues: CASSFEGHPVNTQYF. CDR3 sequence (DNA): TGCGCCAGCAGCTTCGAGGGGCATCCTGTGAATACGCAGTATTTT.

V and J are TRBV9 and TRBJ2-1; D call uncertain. The CDR3 is 14 amino acids. Trimming stripped 4 bases from V and 7 bases from J, with 15 bases between. Germline CDR1 is SGDLS and CDR2 is YYNGEE. The chain's CDR3 is CASSPGRVLNEQFF. Written as DNA, the CDR3 is TGTGCCAGCAGCCCAGGACGAGTTCTTAATGAGCAGTTCTTC.

This chain links TRBV27 with TRBJ2-1; 9 nucleotides match TRBD1. This CDR3 is built from 15 residues. Losses at the gene ends were 6 bases for V and 3 bases for J; bases not matched to a gene: 6. Germline CDR1 reads MNHEY; CDR2 reads SMNVEV (reference sequence). This CDR3 reads CASRTGQGGYNEQFF. The CDR3 DNA follows: TGTGCCAGCAGGACGGGACAGGGTGGCTACAATGAGCAGTTCTTC.

In DNA, the CDR3 is TGTGCCAGCAGCTTTAGATTGGGGCGGGGGACGCAGTATTTT. This encodes CASSFRLGRGTQYF. The chain recombines TRBV5-6 with TRBJ2-3, with 7 bases aligning to TRBD2. V was pared by 2 bases and J by 9 bases, with 9 bases of the junction left unmatched. The CDR3 consists of 14 residues. The germline V gene has CDR1 SGHDT and CDR2 YYEEEE.

The chain links TRBV7-3 to TRBJ1-5; unclear D gene. The V gene lost 4 bases and the J gene lost 3 bases, with 4 bases spanning the gap. Germline V gene data show CDR1 as SGHTA and CDR2 as FQGTGA. There are 12 residues in the CDR3. CDR3 in amino acids: CASSSFNQPQHF. CDR3 in DNA: TGTGCCAGCAGCTCCTTCAATCAGCCCCAGCATTTT.

The rearrangement uses TRBV6-5 and TRBJ2-7; no reliable D call. CDR3 length: 11 amino acids. Trimming left V 6 bases short and J 2 bases short, with 5 bases between. From germline, CDR1 is MNHEY and CDR2 SVGAGI. As DNA, the CDR3 is TGTGCCAGCAGGAACACCTACGAGCAGTACTTC. Encoded protein: CASRNTYEQYF.

The chain carries TRBV5-5 and TRBJ1-2, with D possibly being TRBD1 (5 bases). V was shortened by 0 bases and J by 7 bases, with 13 bases between the two germline ends. Germline loops: CDR1 SGHKS, CDR2 YYEKEE (reference sequence). The CDR3 length is 14 residues. CDR3 nucleotide sequence: TGTGCCAGCAGCTTGGGCGGGGGTGCCGGTGGCTACACCTTC. Its protein is CASSLGGGAGGYTF.

This chain links TRBV7-2 with TRBJ2-7, with D possibly matching TRBD2 (6 bases). Germline lookup yields CDR1 SGHTA and CDR2 FQGNSA. The V end was cut by 0 bases, the J end by 4 bases, with 7 bases between. This CDR3 comprises 13 residues. CDR3 amino acids: CASSLAAGYEQYF. The CDR3 DNA reads TGTGCCAGCAGCTTAGCTGCGGGGTACGAGCAGTACTTC.

The rearrangement links TRBV11-2 to TRBJ1-1; TRBD1 matches 8 bases. The CDR3 extends over 13 amino acids. The germline V gene has CDR1 SGHAT and CDR2 FQNNGV. V shed 4 bases, J shed 4 bases, and the junction held 2 bases outside the gene matches. Here the CDR3 DNA reads TGTGCCAGCAGCTCCCAGGGGGCCACTGAAGCTTTCTTT. Translated: CASSSQGATEAFF.

This clone was counted only a few times. This rearrangement joins TRBV7-9 to TRBJ2-2; D ambiguous. V shed 5 bases and J shed 4 bases, with 11 bases lying between them. The CDR3 loop spans 14 amino acids. The germline V gene has CDR1 SEHNR and CDR2 FQNEAQ (reference sequence). DNA of the CDR3: TGTGCCAGCAGCCCTCTCCAGGCCACCGGGGAGCTGTTTTTT. Translation gives CASSPLQATGELFF.